A selection of T cell receptor beta chains follows, all from one sample in a study of blood T cell repertoires in COVID-19. Data came from immunoSEQ multiplex PCR; TCRdb stores just in-frame clones and leaves some out. Of 200,000 to 250,000 clones listed, almost 90% are singletons. Sequenced material: PBMCs or T cells enriched from blood (not recorded which). The receptors come from a woman in her 50s with acute COVID-19. The CDR3 runs from the conserved cysteine through the conserved F or W. A D gene is named only where the DNA matches it firmly. Size tells how often a clone was seen (once, few, many) or the class of an expanded clone, and some rows leave it out.

CDR3 protein,CDR3 DNA,clone size,J gene,V gene,D gene
CASRGLAGAVGTDTQYF,TGTGCCAGCAGAGGTCTAGCGGGAGCGGTCGGCACAGATACGCAGTATTTT,-,TRBJ2-3,TRBV28,TRBD2
CASSVGGGGTGNTIYF,TGTGCCAGCAGCGTAGGGGGGGGCGGCACTGGAAACACCATATATTTT,-,TRBJ1-3,TRBV9,-
CASSQLAGGPGEQFF,TGTGCCAGCAGCCAACTAGCGGGAGGGCCGGGTGAGCAGTTCTTC,-,TRBJ2-1,TRBV7-2,TRBD2
CASRYDRVETQYF,TGTGCCAGCAGATACGACAGGGTCGAGACCCAGTACTTC,-,TRBJ2-5,TRBV28,TRBD1
CARSLSVLGQGNQPQHF,TGTGCCAGAAGCTTGTCTGTATTGGGGCAGGGAAATCAGCCCCAGCATTTT,once,TRBJ1-5,TRBV5-3,-
CASSLAVSEKLFF,TGTGCCAGCTCCCTGGCGGTATCGGAAAAACTGTTTTTT,-,TRBJ1-4,TRBV18,-
CASSHTRSSYNEQFF,TGTGCCAGCAGTCATACACGAAGCTCCTACAATGAGCAGTTCTTC,-,TRBJ2-1,TRBV9,-
CASSWTSGTYNEQFF,TGCGCCAGCAGCTGGACTAGCGGGACCTACAATGAGCAGTTCTTC,-,TRBJ2-1,TRBV5-1,TRBD2
CASSLDRESTEAFF,TGTGCCAGCAGCTTAGACAGGGAATCCACTGAAGCTTTCTTT,-,TRBJ1-1,TRBV7-8,-
CASSLSERYEQYF,TGTGCCAGCAGTTTGTCCGAGCGCTACGAGCAGTACTTC,-,TRBJ2-7,TRBV27,-
CASSPPRVNQPQHF,TGTGCCAGCAGCCCACCTCGGGTCAATCAGCCCCAGCATTTT,-,TRBJ1-5,TRBV28,-
CASRAGTNQPQHF,TGTGCCAGCAGGGCGGGCACCAATCAGCCCCAGCATTTT,-,TRBJ1-5,TRBV6-5,-
CASTNAGGPSTEQYF,TGTGCCAGCACGAACGCGGGAGGGCCTTCGACAGAGCAGTACTTC,-,TRBJ2-7,TRBV6-1,TRBD2
CASSLRDRGHSPLHF,TGCGCCAGCAGCCTACGGGACAGGGGGCATTCACCCCTCCACTTT,once,TRBJ1-6,TRBV5-1,TRBD1
CASSISGTGFSYEQYF,TGTGCCAGTAGTATTTCGGGGACAGGTTTTTCCTACGAGCAGTACTTC,-,TRBJ2-7,TRBV19,TRBD1
CASSPADTQYF,TGTGCCAGCAGTCCTGCAGATACGCAGTATTTT,-,TRBJ2-3,TRBV2,-
CASSSGQGSRLYEQYF,TGTGCCAGCAGTTCCGGACAGGGGAGTCGACTGTACGAGCAGTACTTC,-,TRBJ2-7,TRBV27,TRBD1
CASRPGLATYEQYF,TGCGCCAGCAGACCGGGACTAGCAACCTACGAGCAGTACTTC,-,TRBJ2-7,TRBV5-1,TRBD2
CASSKVAVRGGPDNSPLHF,TGTGCCAGCAGCAAAGTCGCGGTACGGGGAGGGCCCGATAATTCACCCCTCCACTTT,-,TRBJ1-6,TRBV21-1,-
CASSLTGPNSPLHF,TGTGCCAGCAGCTTGACAGGGCCGAATTCACCCCTCCACTTT,-,TRBJ1-6,TRBV7-3,TRBD1
CASSLGQLNTGELFF,TGTGCCAGCAGCCTGGGACAGTTGAACACCGGGGAGCTGTTTTTT,few,TRBJ2-2,TRBV9,TRBD1
CASSTGGPYGYTF,TGTGCCAGCAGTACAGGGGGCCCCTATGGCTACACCTTC,-,TRBJ1-2,TRBV5-6,TRBD1
CASNFGGEHYEQYF,TGTGCCAGCAACTTCGGGGGAGAGCACTACGAGCAGTACTTC,few,TRBJ2-7,TRBV7-9,-
CASSFTGGSGGYTF,TGTGCCAGCAGTTTTACAGGGGGCTCAGGGGGCTACACCTTC,-,TRBJ1-2,TRBV27,TRBD1
CASSIYSAGTDTQYF,TGTGCCAGTAGTATTTACTCCGCGGGAACAGATACGCAGTATTTT,-,TRBJ2-3,TRBV19,-
CASGPTSGRYEQFF,TGTGCTAGTGGCCCTACTAGCGGGAGGTATGAGCAGTTCTTC,-,TRBJ2-1,TRBV12-5,TRBD2
CASSRSGTSGNTGELFF,TGTGCCAGCAGCAGAAGCGGGACTAGCGGGAACACCGGGGAGCTGTTTTTT,-,TRBJ2-2,TRBV27,TRBD2
CASSLIAAGTHLNGYTF,TGTGCCAGCAGTTTAATTGCGGCCGGGACACACCTCAATGGCTACACCTTC,-,TRBJ1-2,TRBV28,-
CASSVSGSTDTQYF,TGTGCCAGCAGCGTTAGCGGTAGCACAGATACGCAGTATTTT,-,TRBJ2-3,TRBV9,-
CATKDISYEQYF,TGTGCCACCAAGGACATCTCCTACGAGCAGTACTTC,-,TRBJ2-7,TRBV6-5,-
CASSFSLAGVDEQYF,TGCGCCAGCAGCTTTTCTCTAGCGGGAGTTGACGAGCAGTACTTC,once,TRBJ2-7,TRBV5-1,TRBD2
CATSPPGQHTEAFF,TGTGCCACCAGTCCGCCGGGACAGCACACTGAAGCTTTCTTT,-,TRBJ1-1,TRBV15,TRBD1
CATSSPGQFQPQHF,TGTGCCACCAGCAGCCCCGGACAGTTCCAGCCCCAGCATTTT,once,TRBJ1-5,TRBV15,-